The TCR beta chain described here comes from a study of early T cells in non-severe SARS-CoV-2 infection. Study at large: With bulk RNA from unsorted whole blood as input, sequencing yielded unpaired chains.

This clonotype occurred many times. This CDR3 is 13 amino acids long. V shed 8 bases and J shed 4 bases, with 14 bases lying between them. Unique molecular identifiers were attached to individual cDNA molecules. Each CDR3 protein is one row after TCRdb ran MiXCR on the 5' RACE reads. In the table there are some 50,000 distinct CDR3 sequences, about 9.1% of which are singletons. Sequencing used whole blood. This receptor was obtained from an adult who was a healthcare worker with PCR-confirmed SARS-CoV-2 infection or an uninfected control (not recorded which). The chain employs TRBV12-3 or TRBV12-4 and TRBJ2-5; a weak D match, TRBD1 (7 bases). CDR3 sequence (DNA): TGTGCCAGCCAAGGGACAGCGGGAGAGACCCAGTACTTC. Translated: CASQGTAGETQYF.